This T cell receptor (beta chain) was profiled in a study of blood T cells in healthy people across ages. Through a sample-barcoded 5' primer and a J-beta primer mix, a second PCR was run for 7 to 11 cycles. Each of the cDNA molecules was tagged by a template-switch adaptor with 12 random nucleotides. Every sample gave at least 3 million paired-end reads containing CDR3. TCRdb passed the 5' RACE reads through MiXCR, listing each CDR3 protein once. The sample consists of hundreds of thousands of distinct CDR3 sequences, about 30% of them appearing once. The V and J ends lost 5 bases and 1 base respectively, with 12 bases between them. The CDR3 runs 13 residues. CDR1 DFQATT and CDR2 SNEGSKA come from the germline V gene (reference sequence).

The chain joins TRBV20-1 to TRBJ2-7; possibly TRBD1 for D (5 bases). The sequence was obtained from a woman aged 80 or older in good health. The sequencing sample was made of blood. The CDR3 region is CSARRVKSYEQYF. The CDR3 DNA reads TGCAGTGCTCGCAGGGTCAAATCCTACGAGCAGTACTTC.